The sequence of this TCR beta chain was determined in a study of T cell repertoires in cytomegalovirus infection. Overall study: Selected CMV epitopes included recently identified HLA-C-restricted ones as well as well-studied HLA-B-restricted ones.

This clonotype showed up just a few times. The antigen is undetermined. Regarding the study as a whole: In two of eight donors, the top clonotype was HLA-C-restricted CMV-specific. Individuals carrying CMV plus the relevant HLA were identified by cumulative frequency of public TCR beta families.

TCRdb used MiXCR to reprocess the reads, holding one entry per CDR3 protein. The sample records 110,000 or so distinct CDR3 sequences, 30% being singletons. Germline V gives CDR1 MNHNY, CDR2 SVGAGI (reference sequence). With 5 bases removed from V and 2 bases from J, the gap between germline ends came to 15 bases. The CDR3 is made up of 15 amino acids. The sequence was obtained from a human donor in good health (CMV status not recorded). Some clones in this sample may be carry-over from other donors' samples. Sequenced material: CD8+ T cells from cultured PBMCs, taken from culture after CMV antigen stimulation. The V and J genes are TRBV6-6 and TRBJ2-5; D tentatively fits TRBD1 or TRBD2 (5 bases each). For the CDR3, the DNA is TGTGCCAGCAGTCCCAACTGGGACGGACAAGAGACCCAGTACTTC. It translates to CASSPNWDGQETQYF.